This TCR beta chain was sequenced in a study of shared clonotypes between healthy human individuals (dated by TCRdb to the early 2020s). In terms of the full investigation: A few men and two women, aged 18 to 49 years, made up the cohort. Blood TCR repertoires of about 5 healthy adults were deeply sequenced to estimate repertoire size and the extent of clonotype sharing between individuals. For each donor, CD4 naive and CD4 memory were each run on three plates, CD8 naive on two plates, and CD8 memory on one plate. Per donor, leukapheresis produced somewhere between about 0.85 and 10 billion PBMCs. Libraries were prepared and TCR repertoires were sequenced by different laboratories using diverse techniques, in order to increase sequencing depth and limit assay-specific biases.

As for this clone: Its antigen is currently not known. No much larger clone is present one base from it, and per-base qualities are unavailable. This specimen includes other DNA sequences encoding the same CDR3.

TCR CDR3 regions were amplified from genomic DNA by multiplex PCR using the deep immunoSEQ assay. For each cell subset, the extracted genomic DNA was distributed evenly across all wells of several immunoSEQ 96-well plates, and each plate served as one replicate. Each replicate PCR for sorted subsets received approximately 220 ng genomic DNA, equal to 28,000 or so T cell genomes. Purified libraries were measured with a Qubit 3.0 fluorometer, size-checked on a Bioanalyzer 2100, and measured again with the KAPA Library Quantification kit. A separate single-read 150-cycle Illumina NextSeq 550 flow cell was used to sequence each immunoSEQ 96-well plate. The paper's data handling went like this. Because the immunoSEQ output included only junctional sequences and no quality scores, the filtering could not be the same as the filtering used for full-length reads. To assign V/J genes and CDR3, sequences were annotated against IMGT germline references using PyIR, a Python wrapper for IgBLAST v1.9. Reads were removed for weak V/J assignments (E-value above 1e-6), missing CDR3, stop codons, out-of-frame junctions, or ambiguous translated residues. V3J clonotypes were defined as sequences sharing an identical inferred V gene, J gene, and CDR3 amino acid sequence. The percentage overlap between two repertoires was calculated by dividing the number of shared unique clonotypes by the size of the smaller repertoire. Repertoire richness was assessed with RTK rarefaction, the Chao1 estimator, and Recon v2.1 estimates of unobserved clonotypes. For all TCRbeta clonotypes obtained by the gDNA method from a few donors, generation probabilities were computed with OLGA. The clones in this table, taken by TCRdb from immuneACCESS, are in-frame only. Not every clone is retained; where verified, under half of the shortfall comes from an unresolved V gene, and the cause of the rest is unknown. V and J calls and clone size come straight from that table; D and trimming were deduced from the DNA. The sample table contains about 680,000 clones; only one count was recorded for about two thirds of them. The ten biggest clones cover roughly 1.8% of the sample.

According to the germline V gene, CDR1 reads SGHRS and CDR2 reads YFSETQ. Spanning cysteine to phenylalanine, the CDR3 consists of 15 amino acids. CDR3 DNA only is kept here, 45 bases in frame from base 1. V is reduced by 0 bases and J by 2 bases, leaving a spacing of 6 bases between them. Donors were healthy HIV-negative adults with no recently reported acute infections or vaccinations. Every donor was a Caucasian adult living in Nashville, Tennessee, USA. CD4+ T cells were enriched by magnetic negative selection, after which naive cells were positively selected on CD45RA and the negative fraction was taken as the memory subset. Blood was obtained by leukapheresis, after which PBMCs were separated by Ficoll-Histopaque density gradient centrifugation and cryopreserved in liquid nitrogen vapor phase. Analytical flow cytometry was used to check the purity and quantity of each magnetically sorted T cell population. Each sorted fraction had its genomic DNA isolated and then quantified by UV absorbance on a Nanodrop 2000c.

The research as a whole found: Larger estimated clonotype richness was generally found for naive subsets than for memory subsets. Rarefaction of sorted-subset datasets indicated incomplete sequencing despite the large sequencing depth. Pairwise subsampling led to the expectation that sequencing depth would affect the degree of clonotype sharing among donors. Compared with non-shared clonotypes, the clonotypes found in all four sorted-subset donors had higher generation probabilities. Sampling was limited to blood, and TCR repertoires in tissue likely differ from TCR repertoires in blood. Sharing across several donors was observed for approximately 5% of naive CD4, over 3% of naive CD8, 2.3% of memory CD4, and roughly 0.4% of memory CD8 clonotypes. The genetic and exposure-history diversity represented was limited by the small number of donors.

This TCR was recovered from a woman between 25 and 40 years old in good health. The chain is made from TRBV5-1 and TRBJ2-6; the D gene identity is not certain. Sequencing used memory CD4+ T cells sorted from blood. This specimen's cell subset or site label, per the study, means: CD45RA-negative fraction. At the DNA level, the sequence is TGCGCCAGCAGCTTGGGCCAGGCTGGGGCCAACGTCCTGACTTTC. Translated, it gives CASSLGQAGANVLTF. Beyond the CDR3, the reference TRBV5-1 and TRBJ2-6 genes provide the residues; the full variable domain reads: KAGVTQTPRYLIKTRGQQVTLSCSPISGHRSVSWYQQTPGQGLQFLFEYFSETQRNKGNFPGRFSGRQFSNSRSEMNVSTLELGDSALYLCASSLGQAGANVLTFGAGSRLTVL.